This T cell receptor beta chain was identified in a study of blood T cell repertoires in COVID-19. The authors' processing: How many nucleated cells were present was estimated from reference gene primer amplification. This table comes from immunoSEQ multiplex PCR, and its TCRdb copy is limited to in-frame clones, with some not included. V and J calls and clone size are copied from that table; D and trimming were computed from the DNA. The table shows about 73,000 clones, with about 80% occurring only once. J gave up 4 bases and V 3 bases, and 5 bases lay outside the gene matches. This CDR3 has 15 amino acids. Germline CDR1 MDHEN, CDR2 SYDVKM.

The V call is TRBV28, the J call TRBJ1-3; 8 nucleotides agree with TRBD1. The sequence was collected from a human donor in a cohort sampled during active COVID-19. The sample taken for sequencing was peripheral blood. CDR3 in amino acids: CASSFQGAIGNTIYF. DNA of the CDR3: TGTGCCAGCAGTTTCCAGGGGGCGATAGGAAACACCATATATTTT.